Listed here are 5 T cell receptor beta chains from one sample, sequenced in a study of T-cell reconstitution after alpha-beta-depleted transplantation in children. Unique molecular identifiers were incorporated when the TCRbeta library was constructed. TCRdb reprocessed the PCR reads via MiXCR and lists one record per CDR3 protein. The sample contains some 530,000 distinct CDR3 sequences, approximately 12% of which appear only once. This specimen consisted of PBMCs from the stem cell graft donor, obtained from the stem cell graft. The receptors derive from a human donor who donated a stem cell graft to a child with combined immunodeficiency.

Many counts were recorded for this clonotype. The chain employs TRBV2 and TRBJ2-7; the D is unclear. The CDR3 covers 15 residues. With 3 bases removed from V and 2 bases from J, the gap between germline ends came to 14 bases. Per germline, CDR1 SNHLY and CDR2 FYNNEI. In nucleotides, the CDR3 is TGTGCCAGCAGTGATTTGGTGTTAGAACCCTACGAGCAGTACTTC. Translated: CASSDLVLEPYEQYF. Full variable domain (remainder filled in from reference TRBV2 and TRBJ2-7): EPEVTQTPSHQVTQMGQEVILRCVPISNHLYFYWYRQILGQKVEFLVSFYNNEISEKSEIFDDQFSVERPDGSNFTLKIRSTKLEDSAMYFCASSDLVLEPYEQYFGPGTRLTVT.

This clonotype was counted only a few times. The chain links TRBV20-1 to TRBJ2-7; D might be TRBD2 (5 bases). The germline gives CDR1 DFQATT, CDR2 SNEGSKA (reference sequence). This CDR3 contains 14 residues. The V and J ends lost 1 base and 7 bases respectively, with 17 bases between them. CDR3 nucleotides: TGCAGTGCTAGAGGTGTCGCGAGGGTAAGGGAGCAGTACTTC. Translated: CSARGVARVREQYF.

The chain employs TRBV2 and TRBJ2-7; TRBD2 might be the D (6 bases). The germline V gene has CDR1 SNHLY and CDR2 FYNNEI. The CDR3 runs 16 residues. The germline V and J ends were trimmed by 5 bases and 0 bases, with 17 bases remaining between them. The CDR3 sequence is CASSFSLSGSSYEQYF. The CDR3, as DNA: TGTGCCAGCAGTTTTTCCCTTAGCGGAAGCTCCTACGAGCAGTACTTC.

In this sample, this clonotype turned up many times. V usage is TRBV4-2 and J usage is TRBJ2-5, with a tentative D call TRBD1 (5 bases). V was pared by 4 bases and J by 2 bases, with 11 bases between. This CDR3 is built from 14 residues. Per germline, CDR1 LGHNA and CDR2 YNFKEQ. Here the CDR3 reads CASSPRTRQETQYF. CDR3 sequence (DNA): TGTGCCAGCAGCCCTCGGACACGTCAAGAGACCCAGTACTTC.

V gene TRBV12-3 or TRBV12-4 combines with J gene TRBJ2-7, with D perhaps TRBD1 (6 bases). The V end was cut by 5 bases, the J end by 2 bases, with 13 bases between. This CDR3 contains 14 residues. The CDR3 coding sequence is TGTGCCAGCAGTCCGGGACATTATCCCTACGAGCAGTACTTC. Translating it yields CASSPGHYPYEQYF.